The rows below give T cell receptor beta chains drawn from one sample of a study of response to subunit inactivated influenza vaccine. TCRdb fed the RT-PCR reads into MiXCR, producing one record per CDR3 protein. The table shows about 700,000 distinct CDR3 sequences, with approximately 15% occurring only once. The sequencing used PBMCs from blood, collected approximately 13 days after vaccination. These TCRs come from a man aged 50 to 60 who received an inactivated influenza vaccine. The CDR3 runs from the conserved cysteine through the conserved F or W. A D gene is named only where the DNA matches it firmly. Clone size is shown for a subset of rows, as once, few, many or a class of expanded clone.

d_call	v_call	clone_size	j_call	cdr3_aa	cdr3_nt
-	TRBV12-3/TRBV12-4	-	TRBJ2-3	CASRPGPTDTQYF	TGTGCCAGCAGGCCGGGGCCGACAGATACGCAGTATTTT
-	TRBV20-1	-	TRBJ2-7	CSDTGEAGGGYEQYF	TGCAGTGATACAGGGGAGGCGGGAGGTGGCTACGAGCAGTACTTC
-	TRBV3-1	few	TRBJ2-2	CASSQDRLRITGELFF	TGTGCCAGCAGCCAAGATCGTCTGAGAATAACCGGGGAGCTGTTTTTT
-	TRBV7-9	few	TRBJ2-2	CASSLALIGELFF	TGTGCCAGCAGCTTAGCCCTCATAGGGGAGCTGTTTTTT
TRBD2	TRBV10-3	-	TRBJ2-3	CAISTSGLTDTQYF	TGTGCCATCAGTACTAGCGGCCTCACAGATACGCAGTATTTT
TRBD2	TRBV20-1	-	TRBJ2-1	CSATRTSGREQFF	TGCAGTGCCACTAGGACTAGCGGGAGGGAGCAGTTCTTC
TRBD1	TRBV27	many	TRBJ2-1	CASSLGTGPYNEQFF	TGTGCCAGCAGCTTAGGGACAGGTCCCTACAATGAGCAGTTCTTC
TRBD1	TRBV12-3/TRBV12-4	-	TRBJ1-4	CASSPYRGVNEKLFF	TGTGCCAGCAGTCCATACAGGGGGGTCAATGAAAAACTGTTTTTT
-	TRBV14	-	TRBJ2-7	CASSQDWDSSRMQYF	TGTGCCAGCAGCCAAGATTGGGACTCTTCAAGGATGCAGTACTTC
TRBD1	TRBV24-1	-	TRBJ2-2	CATSVRQGHGELFF	TGTGCCACCAGCGTAAGACAGGGCCACGGGGAGCTGTTTTTT
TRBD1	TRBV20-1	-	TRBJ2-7	CSARPGTGRNEQYF	TGCAGTGCTAGACCCGGGACAGGGAGGAACGAGCAGTACTTC
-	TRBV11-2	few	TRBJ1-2	CASSSAPDYGYTF	TGTGCCAGCAGCTCAGCTCCAGACTATGGCTACACCTTC
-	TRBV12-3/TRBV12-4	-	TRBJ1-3	CASSSLFRSGNTIYF	TGTGCCAGCAGCTCCCTTTTCCGCTCTGGAAACACCATATATTTT
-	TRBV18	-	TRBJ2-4	CASSPAGKNIQYF	TGTGCCAGCTCACCAGCGGGGAAAAACATTCAGTACTTC
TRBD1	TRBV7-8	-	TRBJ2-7	CASSLVRTGPYEQYF	TGTGCCAGCAGCTTAGTTAGGACAGGGCCCTACGAGCAGTACTTC
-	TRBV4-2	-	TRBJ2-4	CASSHYTGKNIQYF	TGTGCCAGCAGCCACTATACGGGGAAAAACATTCAGTACTTC
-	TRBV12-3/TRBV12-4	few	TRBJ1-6	CASILQQASGSYNSPLHF	TGTGCCAGCATTCTCCAACAGGCCTCGGGCTCCTATAATTCACCCCTCCACTTT
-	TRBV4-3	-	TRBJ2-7	CASSQDRGWSYEQYF	TGCGCCAGCAGCCAAGATCGGGGTTGGTCCTACGAGCAGTACTTC
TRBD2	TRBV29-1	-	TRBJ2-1	CSVTQREGPYNEQFF	TGCAGCGTCACCCAACGGGAGGGCCCCTACAATGAGCAGTTCTTC
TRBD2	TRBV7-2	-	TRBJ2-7	CASSRSTSGSYEQYF	TGTGCCAGCAGCCGATCGACTAGCGGCTCCTACGAGCAGTACTTC
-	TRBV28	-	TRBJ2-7	CASSLVRSPYEQYF	TGTGCCAGCAGTTTAGTAAGGTCCCCCTACGAGCAGTACTTC
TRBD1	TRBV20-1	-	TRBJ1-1	CSATDRSNTEAFF	TGCAGTGCTACGGACAGGTCGAACACTGAAGCTTTCTTT
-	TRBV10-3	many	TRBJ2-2	CAIATTGELFF	TGTGCCATCGCCACCACCGGGGAGCTGTTTTTT
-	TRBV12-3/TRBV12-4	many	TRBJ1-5	CAPHQTSGVGNQPQHF	TGTGCCCCTCACCAGACCTCGGGGGTTGGCAATCAGCCCCAGCATTTT
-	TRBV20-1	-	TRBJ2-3	CSAIDGTSTDTQYF	TGCAGTGCTATTGACGGGACTAGCACAGATACGCAGTATTTT
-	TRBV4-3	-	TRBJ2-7	CASSQDMGSGSSYEQYF	TGCGCCAGCAGCCAGGATATGGGGTCAGGGAGCTCCTACGAGCAGTACTTC
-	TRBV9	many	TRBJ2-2	CASSVGTGELFF	TGTGCCAGCAGCGTAGGCACCGGGGAGCTGTTTTTT
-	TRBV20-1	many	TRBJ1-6	CSARGVRETYNSPLHF	TGCAGTGCTAGAGGGGTACGGGAGACCTATAATTCACCCCTCCACTTT
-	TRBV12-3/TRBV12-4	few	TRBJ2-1	CASSSLGGQNNEQFF	TGTGCCAGCAGTTCCTTAGGGGGGCAAAACAATGAGCAGTTCTTC
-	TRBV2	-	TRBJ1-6	CASRAFVGINSPLHF	TGTGCCAGCAGGGCCTTCGTGGGGATTAATTCACCCCTCCACTTT
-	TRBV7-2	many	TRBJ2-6	CASSLARDGFSGANVLTF	TGTGCCAGCAGCTTAGCACGGGACGGATTCTCTGGGGCCAACGTCCTGACTTTC
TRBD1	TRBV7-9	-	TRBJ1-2	CASSARQGGDGYTF	TGTGCCAGCAGCGCCAGACAGGGAGGGGATGGCTACACCTTC
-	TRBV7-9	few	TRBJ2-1	CASSTFSGTYNEQFF	TGTGCCAGCAGCACATTCTCTGGAACCTACAATGAGCAGTTCTTC
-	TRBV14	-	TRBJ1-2	CASSQTGQENYGYTF	TGTGCCAGCAGCCAAACGGGGCAGGAGAACTATGGCTACACCTTC
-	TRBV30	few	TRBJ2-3	CAWSPAGSPRTDTQYF	TGTGCCTGGAGTCCCGCTGGGTCCCCCCGCACAGATACGCAGTATTTT
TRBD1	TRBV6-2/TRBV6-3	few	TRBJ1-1	CASSRPGTGVTEAFF	TGTGCCAGCAGTCGTCCCGGGACAGGGGTTACTGAAGCTTTCTTT
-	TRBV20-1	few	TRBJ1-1	CSARKTGPKTEAFF	TGCAGTGCTAGAAAAACAGGGCCGAAGACTGAAGCTTTCTTT
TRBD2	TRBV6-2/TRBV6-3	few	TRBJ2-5	CASSYAAGGVEETQYF	TGTGCCAGCAGTTACGCGGCGGGAGGGGTGGAAGAGACCCAGTACTTC
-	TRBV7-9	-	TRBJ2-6	CASSLGQISSGANVLTF	TGTGCCAGCAGCTTAGGACAGATCAGCTCTGGGGCCAACGTCCTGACTTTC
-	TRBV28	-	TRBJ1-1	CASRRELVMNTEAFF	TGTGCCAGCAGGCGAGAGTTGGTCATGAACACTGAAGCTTTCTTT
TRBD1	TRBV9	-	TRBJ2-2	CASSGGTGSPGELFF	TGTGCCAGCAGCGGAGGGACAGGGTCACCCGGGGAGCTGTTTTTT
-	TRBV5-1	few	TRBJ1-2	CASRQDIYGYTF	TGCGCCAGCCGACAGGACATCTATGGCTACACCTTC
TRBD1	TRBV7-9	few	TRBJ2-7	CASSVGQGAREQYF	TGTGCCAGCAGCGTCGGACAGGGGGCTAGAGAGCAGTACTTC
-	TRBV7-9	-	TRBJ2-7	CASSLIGAGRGNEQYF	TGTGCCAGCAGCTTAATAGGAGCGGGCAGGGGGAACGAGCAGTACTTC